The T cell receptor (beta chain) under discussion was sequenced for a study of Ad26.COV2.S vaccination and SARS-CoV-2 variants. Turning to the study itself: Ad26.COV2.S shots went into the muscle once or twice, 56 days apart.

Documented treatment: around 19 received Ad26.COV2.S at low or high dose, single or two shots; about five received placebo; per-sample allocation not given. Collection of samples fell on day 63 after the first vaccine or placebo injection. Germline V gene sequence: CDR1 LGHDT, CDR2 YNNKEL (reference sequence). Between the trimmed V and J ends, which lost 2 bases and 2 bases, there was a span of 9 bases. The length of the CDR3 is 15 residues. TCRdb's table, derived via immunoSEQ multiplex PCR, lists solely in-frame clones and lacks some. This sample yields fewer than 800,000 clones, of which roughly 90% are seen a single time; approximately 1.5% belongs to the top ten.

V gene TRBV3-1 (or the pseudogene TRBV3-2) combines with J gene TRBJ2-2, with D perhaps TRBD2 (5 bases). This clonotype was obtained from a person aged 18-60 years who received the Ad26.COV2.S COVID-19 vaccine or a placebo. The sample was peripheral blood, taken in a trial of Ad26.COV2.S vaccine versus placebo. CDR3 loop: CASSQKAANTGELFF. For the CDR3, the DNA is TGTGCCAGCAGCCAAAAAGCGGCAAACACCGGGGAGCTGTTTTTT.